This T cell receptor (beta chain) is from a study of CXCR3-negative and CXCR3-positive naive CD8 T cells. General study findings and limits: Hydrophobicity was higher for TRB CDR3s found in CXCR3-positive naive cells than in CXCR3-negative naive cells. Between one naive subset and the other, surface CD5 was comparable, and TCR strength was inferred from TRB CDR3 properties.

In regard to this clonotype: Its antigen is undetermined.

UMI-labeled TRB cDNA libraries were prepared by 5' RACE. TCRdb processed the 5' RACE reads again and assigns one entry to each CDR3 protein, with no DNA. This sample's table reports 140,000 to 150,000 distinct CDR3 sequences. The CDR3 consists of 12 residues. From germline, CDR1 is SGDLS and CDR2 YYNGEE. Material: naive CXCR3+ CD8+ T cells from blood. Subset denoted: CD45RO-CCR7+CD27+CD95- naive CD8+ T cells expressing CXCR3 (TNR3+). The clonotype was recovered from a human donor in good health. Some clones in this sample may be carry-over from other donors' samples. The chain carries TRBV9 and TRBJ2-4; the D call from TCRdb, TRBD2, cannot be confirmed without DNA. CDR3: CASSAGGDIQYF.